Considering frequency, the clone carrying this T cell receptor beta chain is medium-sized. No antigen is known for it. Triplicate approximately 300,000-cell sorts were made of each CD8+ T cell subset. CD45RO-CCR7+CD27+CD95- marked naive CD8+ T cells. The TRB cDNA libraries were prepared by 5' RACE with UMI labels. TCRdb re-called the 5' RACE reads; one entry per CDR3 protein, DNA not given. This repertoire comprises around 6,700 distinct CDR3 sequences; its ten largest clones make up over 1.3%. These data come from a study of CXCR3-negative and CXCR3-positive naive CD8 T cells. Study-level points and caveats: Naive subsets showed comparable surface CD5, and TCR interaction strength was also inferred from TRB CDR3 physicochemistry.

This sequence originates from a human donor in good health. Some clones in this sample may be carry-over from other donors' samples. The sequenced material came from naive CXCR3- CD8+ T cells from blood. Indicated subset: CD45RO-CCR7+CD27+CD95- naive CD8+ T cells lacking CXCR3 (TNR3-).

CDR3 region: CSAEGQGSYEQYF. This sequence joins TRBV29-1 and TRBJ2-7; there is no DNA to check the TCRdb D call of TRBD2. Germline CDR1 SQVTM, CDR2 ANQGSEA. This CDR3 comprises 13 residues.